One sample yielded the 23 T cell receptor beta chains listed below, sequenced in a study of early T cells in non-severe SARS-CoV-2 infection. TCRdb itself ran the 5' RACE reads through MiXCR, one entry per CDR3 protein. The table records tens of thousands of distinct CDR3 sequences, roughly 12% of them present only once. The sample taken for sequencing was whole blood. These receptors originate from an adult who was a healthcare worker with PCR-confirmed SARS-CoV-2 infection or an uninfected control (not recorded which).

For this clonotype: One base away lies a much larger clone, so this may be a sequencing read error. This CDR3 is CASSPLTKADTQYF. Here the CDR3 DNA reads TGTGCCAGCAGTCCTTTGACTAAGGCAGATACGCAGTATTTT. J is TRBJ2-3 and V is TRBV12-3 or TRBV12-4; D is possibly TRBD2 (5 bases). Between the trimmed V and J ends, which lost 5 bases and 4 bases, there was a span of 13 bases. The length of the CDR3 is 14 residues.

This clonotype was seen more than once but under ten times. The chain joins TRBV4-1 to TRBJ1-1; maybe TRBD1 (5 bases). The length of the CDR3 is 17 residues. Germline CDR1 and CDR2: MGHRA and YSYEKL. V was cut by 3 bases and J by 5 bases, with 22 bases left in between. The CDR3: CASSHGVAGPWGTEAFF. DNA of the CDR3: TGCGCCAGCAGCCATGGGGTGGCAGGACCCTGGGGGACTGAAGCTTTCTTT.

This clonotype was detected ten times or more. CDR3 nucleotides: TGCAGCGTTGAAAAACAGCCGAACACTGAAGCTTTCTTT. Translated: CSVEKQPNTEAFF. V gene TRBV29-1 combines with J gene TRBJ1-1; D is ambiguous. V was trimmed by 2 bases and J by 1 base, leaving 8 bases between them. Per the germline V gene, CDR1 is SQVTM and CDR2 is ANQGSEA. This CDR3 comprises 13 residues.

This clonotype was counted between two and nine times. In nucleotides, the CDR3 is TGTGCCAGCAGCTCATATTACGGTGGGACCCAGTACTTC. Translating it yields CASSSYYGGTQYF. The chain combines TRBV7-2 with TRBJ2-5; D is unresolved. The CDR3 has 13 amino acids. Germline lookup yields CDR1 SGHTA and CDR2 FQGNSA. V lost 4 bases, J lost 7 bases, and 13 bases lay in between.

Only a few counts were recorded for this clonotype. The chain recombines TRBV5-1 with TRBJ2-2; 7 nucleotides align to TRBD1. This CDR3 comprises 12 residues. Germline V gene sequence: CDR1 SGHRS, CDR2 YFSETQ. Trimming at V came to 4 bases and at J to 11 bases, leaving 5 bases not matched to a gene. CDR3 in amino acids: CASSPDRPELFF. CDR3 in DNA: TGCGCCAGCAGCCCGGACAGGCCCGAGCTGTTTTTT.

This clonotype has at least ten counts. This chain links TRBV28 with TRBJ2-3; TRBD2 matches at 9 bases. Germline CDR1 is MDHEN and CDR2 is SYDVKM. With 0 bases clipped from V and 2 bases from J, the junction kept 6 bases outside the gene matches. The CDR3 spans 17 residues. CDR3 DNA sequence: TGTGCCAGCAGTTTATGGGGTAGCGGGAGCCACACAGATACGCAGTATTTT. Amino acids: CASSLWGSGSHTDTQYF.

In this sample, this clonotype turned up a few times. The chain uses TRBV10-3 and TRBJ2-5, with D unclear. Germline V lookup: CDR1 ENHRY, CDR2 SYGVKD. This CDR3 region has 11 residues. The V and J ends lost 6 bases and 5 bases respectively, with 7 bases between them. The CDR3 region has the DNA TGTGCCATCAGGGACCTGGAGACCCAGTACTTC. Translating it yields CAIRDLETQYF.

This sequence joins TRBV5-1 and TRBJ2-3; no definite D call. The CDR3 loop spans 14 amino acids. CDR1 SGHRS and CDR2 YFSETQ come from the germline V gene. With 0 bases removed from V and 3 bases from J, the gap between germline ends came to 8 bases. The CDR3: CASSLGTPTDTQYF. CDR3 DNA sequence: TGCGCCAGCAGCTTGGGGACCCCTACAGATACGCAGTATTTT.

This clonotype has a count of ten or more. This chain uses TRBV6-5 with TRBJ2-5, with D hard to call. The germline V gene encodes CDR1 MNHEY and CDR2 SVGAGI. The CDR3 loop spans 12 amino acids. Trimming removed 10 bases at V and 7 bases at J, with 16 bases between. This CDR3 reads CATPTPLATQYF. The CDR3 nucleotides are TGTGCCACGCCGACCCCCTTAGCGACCCAGTACTTC.

The rearrangement uses TRBV2 and TRBJ2-7; TRBD1 matches at 10 bases. This CDR3 comprises 15 residues. With V trimmed by 4 bases and J by 1 base, 4 bases remained unmatched. CDR1 SNHLY and CDR2 FYNNEI come from the germline V gene. The DNA of the CDR3 is TGTGCCAGCAGTGTCGACAGGGGGCCTTCCTACGAGCAGTACTTC. Amino acid sequence: CASSVDRGPSYEQYF.

This clonotype was detected ten times or more. CDR3 in amino acids: CSARDPGLAHNEQFF. The CDR3 DNA is TGCAGTGCTAGAGATCCGGGACTAGCCCACAATGAGCAGTTCTTC. The chain uses TRBV20-1 and TRBJ2-1, with 9 positions matching TRBD2. The CDR3 is 15 residues long. The germline CDR1 and CDR2 sequences are DFQATT and SNEGSKA (reference sequence). The V gene end was trimmed by 0 bases and the J gene end by 5 bases; junction bases not matched to a gene: 5.

The J gene is TRBJ2-2, the V gene TRBV2, with no clear D. Germline CDR1 is SNHLY and CDR2 is FYNNEI. With 4 bases removed from V and 6 bases from J, the gap between germline ends came to 6 bases. This CDR3 contains 12 residues. The CDR3, as DNA: TGTGCCAGCAGTGTCGACTCCGGGGAGCTGTTTTTT. Translation gives CASSVDSGELFF.

This clonotype has ten or more counts. V gene TRBV3-1 combines with J gene TRBJ2-5; tentatively, D is TRBD1 (5 bases). CDR1 and CDR2 from the germline V gene are LGHDT and YNNKEL (reference sequence). The V gene lost 2 bases and the J gene lost 5 bases, with 18 bases spanning the gap. This CDR3 spans 16 amino acids. In DNA, the CDR3 is TGTGCCAGCAGCCAAAGGACGGACATATTTGGGGAGACCCAGTACTTC. It yields the protein CASSQRTDIFGETQYF.

This chain connects TRBV29-1 to TRBJ2-1; D uncertain. The ends were cut back, 6 bases at V and 6 bases at J, with 15 bases in the middle. Looked up from germline, CDR1 is SQVTM and CDR2 is ANQGSEA. CDR3 length: 13 residues. CDR3 DNA sequence: TGCAGCGTGACCCCATTAACCTTCAATGAGCAGTTCTTC. Translation gives CSVTPLTFNEQFF.

This clonotype appeared a few times. The rearrangement joins TRBV20-1 to TRBJ2-7, with D maybe TRBD1 (5 bases). Between the trimmed V and J ends, which lost 1 base and 2 bases, there was a span of 9 bases. The germline V gene has CDR1 DFQATT and CDR2 SNEGSKA (reference sequence). The CDR3 is 13 amino acids. CDR3 nucleotides: TGCAGTGCTAGAGTGGCAGGGACCTACGAGCAGTACTTC. It encodes CSARVAGTYEQYF.

This clonotype turned up a few times. This sequence joins TRBV9 and TRBJ2-7; perhaps TRBD2 as D (5 bases). V was cut by 4 bases and J by 6 bases, with 11 bases left in between. The CDR3 runs 12 residues. The germline gives CDR1 SGDLS, CDR2 YYNGEE. CDR3 sequence reads: CASSRDAGEQYF. CDR3 DNA sequence: TGTGCCAGCAGCCGAGATGCGGGCGAGCAGTACTTC. Full variable domain (outside the CDR3, taken from reference TRBV9 and TRBJ2-7): DSGVTQTPKHLITATGQRVTLRCSPRSGDLSVYWYQQSLDQGLQFLIQYYNGEERAKGNILERFSAQQFPDLHSELNLSSLELGDSALYFCASSRDAGEQYFGPGTRLTVT.

This clonotype came up many times. This chain uses TRBV7-3 with TRBJ2-6; D unclear. With 6 bases removed from V and 1 base from J, the gap between germline ends came to 13 bases. The CDR3 runs to 16 residues. The germline CDR1 and CDR2 sequences are SGHTA and FQGTGA. CDR3 sequence reads: CASSDPRRSGANVLTF. The CDR3 nucleotides read TGTGCCAGCAGTGACCCTCGAAGATCTGGGGCCAACGTCCTGACTTTC.

The table lists this clonotype with many counts. The chain employs TRBV12-3 or TRBV12-4 and TRBJ1-1; 7 nucleotides align to TRBD1. This CDR3 is built from 14 residues. The trim removed 7 bases at V and 1 base at J, leaving 6 bases unmatched. CDR3 in DNA: TGTGCCAGCAACGAGGACAGGAAGAACACTGAAGCTTTCTTT. It translates to CASNEDRKNTEAFF.

This clonotype has ten or more counts. The chain joins TRBV7-6 to TRBJ2-1, with 7 positions matching TRBD2. Germline V CDR1 and CDR2: SGHVS, FNYEAQ. The CDR3 spans 15 residues. Unmatched junction bases numbered 3, after V lost 2 bases and J lost 2 bases. The CDR3 nucleotides read TGTGCCAGCAGCTTATTGCTAGCGGCCTACAATGAGCAGTTCTTC. Protein product: CASSLLLAAYNEQFF.

This clonotype was seen more than once but under ten times. The genes are TRBV9 and TRBJ2-1; no clear D. Per the germline V gene, CDR1 is SGDLS and CDR2 is YYNGEE. This CDR3 is built from 13 residues. Between the trimmed V and J ends, which lost 7 bases and 7 bases, there was a span of 15 bases. This CDR3 reads CASGAPLGNEQFF. The CDR3 coding sequence is TGTGCCAGCGGTGCACCTTTGGGGAATGAGCAGTTCTTC.

This clonotype was counted between two and nine times. The chain is built from TRBV6-1 and TRBJ2-3; a possible D gene is TRBD2 (5 bases). Germline assignment: CDR1 MNHNS and CDR2 SASEGT. The germline V and J ends were trimmed by 6 bases and 6 bases, with 16 bases remaining between them. The CDR3 extends over 14 amino acids. CDR3: CASSQLVGEDTQYF. The CDR3 nucleotides read TGTGCCAGCAGCCAACTGGTGGGAGAGGATACGCAGTATTTT.

In its sample, this clonotype was seen many times. This chain links TRBV29-1 with TRBJ2-7; D gene unclear. Germline lookup yields CDR1 SQVTM and CDR2 ANQGSEA. V was trimmed by 7 bases and J by 8 bases, leaving 18 bases between them. The CDR3 sequence is 12 residues long. In nucleotides, the CDR3 is TGCAGCGCTGGACCGGGCCCTTCGCAGCAGTACTTC. Translating it yields CSAGPGPSQQYF.

At least ten counts were recorded for this clonotype. This chain joins TRBV7-9 and TRBJ2-2; D is perhaps TRBD2 (7 bases). Trimming cost V 5 bases and J 0 bases, with 10 bases left between them. This CDR3 comprises 15 residues. Germline CDR1 reads SEHNR; CDR2 reads FQNEAQ (reference sequence). CDR3: CASSLRGPNTGELFF. DNA for the CDR3: TGTGCCAGCAGCCTGCGGGGGCCGAACACCGGGGAGCTGTTTTTT.